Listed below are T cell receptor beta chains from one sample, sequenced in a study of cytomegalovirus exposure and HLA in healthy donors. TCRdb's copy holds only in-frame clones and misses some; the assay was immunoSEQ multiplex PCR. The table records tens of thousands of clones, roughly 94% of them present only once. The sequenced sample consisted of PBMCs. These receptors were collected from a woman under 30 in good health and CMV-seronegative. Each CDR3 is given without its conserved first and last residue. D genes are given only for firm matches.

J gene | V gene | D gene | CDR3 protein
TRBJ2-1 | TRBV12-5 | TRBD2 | ASGLGSQSGAYNEQF
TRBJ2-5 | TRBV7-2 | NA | ASTSHAWYQETQY
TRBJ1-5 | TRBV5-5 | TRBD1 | ASSLGPTGTGVLQPQH
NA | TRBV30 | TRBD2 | AWRPSGNSYEQY
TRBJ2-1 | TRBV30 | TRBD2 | AWSVWGTSGFQF
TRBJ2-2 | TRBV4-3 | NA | ASSLRQFSGELF
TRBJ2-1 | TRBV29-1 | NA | SVRDRFTGLHNEQF
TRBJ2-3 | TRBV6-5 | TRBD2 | ASSQGLAGQHTQY
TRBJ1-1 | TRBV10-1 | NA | ASSEREGAEAF
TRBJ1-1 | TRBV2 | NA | ASSERGWTEAF
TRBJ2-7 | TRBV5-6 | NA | ASSSYRSTYEQY
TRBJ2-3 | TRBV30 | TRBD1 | AWSVPPNRGPLVYTQY
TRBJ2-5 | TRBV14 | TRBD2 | ASSQALAEETQY
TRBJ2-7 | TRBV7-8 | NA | ASSLAPFQGGSAYEQY
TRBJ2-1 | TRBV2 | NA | ASSGEAGPYNEQF
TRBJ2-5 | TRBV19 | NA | ASKMTAQGRETQY
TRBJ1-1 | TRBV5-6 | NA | ASSLMSTEAF
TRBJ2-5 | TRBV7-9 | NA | ASNRVSETQY
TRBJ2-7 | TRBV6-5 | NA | ATRDSGYEQY
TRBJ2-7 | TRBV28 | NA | ASSLPGAYEQY
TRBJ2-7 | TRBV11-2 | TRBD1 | ASSVSLLRTGGGDEQY
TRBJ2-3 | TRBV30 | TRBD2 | ARTSGRAADTQY
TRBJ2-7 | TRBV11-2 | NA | ASSLLRGTIYEQY
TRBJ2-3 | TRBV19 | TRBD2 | ASSMLAGRTDTQY
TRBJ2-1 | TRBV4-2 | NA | ASSQPKTGRNEQF
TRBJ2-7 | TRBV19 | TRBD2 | ASSIGGGSSYEQY
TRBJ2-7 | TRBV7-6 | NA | ASSPFRGMDDEQY
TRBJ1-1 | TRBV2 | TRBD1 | ASQPSGQGIRDTEAF
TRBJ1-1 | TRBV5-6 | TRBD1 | ASRRGTGELSTEAF
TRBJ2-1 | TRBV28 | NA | ASSPNSGYSYNEQF
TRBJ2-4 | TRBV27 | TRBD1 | ASSPLPGQGVGAKNIQY
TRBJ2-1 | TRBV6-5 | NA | ASRNRDYNEQF
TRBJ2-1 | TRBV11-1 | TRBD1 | ASSQATGTGLGEQF
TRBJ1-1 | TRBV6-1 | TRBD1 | ASTPGQGAYVEAF
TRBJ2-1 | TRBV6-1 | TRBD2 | ASSASGRGNEQF
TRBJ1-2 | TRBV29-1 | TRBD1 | SVLRQGALGYT
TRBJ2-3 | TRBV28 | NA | ASSLGGRGDTQY
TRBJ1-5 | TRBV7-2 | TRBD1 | ASSSGTGQPQH
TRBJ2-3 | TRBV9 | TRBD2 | ASSVSVARGGTDTQY
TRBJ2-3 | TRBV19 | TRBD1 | ASSIGSGQAEDTQY
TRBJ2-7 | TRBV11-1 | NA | ASSPIAREVSYEQY
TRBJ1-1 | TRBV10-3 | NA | AISDRISSTEAF
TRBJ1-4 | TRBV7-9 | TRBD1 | ASSLATGGATNEKLF
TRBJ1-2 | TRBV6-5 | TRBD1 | ASSRDRDYGYT
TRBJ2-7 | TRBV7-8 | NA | ASSYPRGSLSYEQY
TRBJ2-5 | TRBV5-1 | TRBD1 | ASSLTGAQETQY
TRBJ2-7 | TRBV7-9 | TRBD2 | ASSRTSDEQY
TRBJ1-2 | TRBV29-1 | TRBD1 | SAPSGTANYGYT
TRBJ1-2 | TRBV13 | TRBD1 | ASSDSLFGTGVNYGYT
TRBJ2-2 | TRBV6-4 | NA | ASSDSAENTGELF